Presented here are 23 T cell receptor beta chains from one specimen sequenced in a study of vaccination and CD4 T cells after COVID-19. No antigens are known for them. Once obtained from cultured CD4+ T cells, the DNA was sequenced using the Oncomine TCR Beta short-read assay. From the PCR reads, TCRdb called clonotypes with MiXCR, one entry per CDR3 protein. This table holds 15,000 to 20,000 distinct CDR3 sequences, less than 60% found once. Treatment noted: roughly 11-day PBMC culture with coronavirus spike peptide pools or control peptides (ViraFEST assay). The sequencing input was CD4+ T cells from blood, cultured in vitro. The receptors were sampled from a human donor who had recovered from COVID-19.

Comments on this clonotype: An end of the junction differs from the germline gene, which may be a read error. V and J are TRBV27 and TRBJ1-1; D might be TRBD1 (6 bases). The germline V gene encodes CDR1 MNHEY and CDR2 SMNVEV (reference sequence). The CDR3 contains 14 residues. CDR3 DNA: TGTGCCTCCCAGGCGGGGGGCTGGAACACTAAAGCTTTCTTT. Its protein is CASQAGGWNTKAFF.

This chain connects TRBV6-2 or TRBV6-3 to TRBJ2-5; D is uncertain. Germline CDR1 MNHEY, CDR2 SVGEGT. The CDR3 length is 15 residues. V was clipped by 2 bases and J by 2 bases, with 12 bases between them. Here the CDR3 reads CASSYQASNQETQYF. CDR3 in DNA: TGTGCCAGCAGTTACCAGGCCTCGAATCAAGAGACCCAGTACTTC.

On this clonotype: Germline and junction disagree at one end, which may indicate a read error. The CDR3 spells CASSLAFTQGEQYF. The CDR3 coding sequence is TGTGCTAGCAGCTTAGCTTTCACCCAAGGCGAGCAGTACTTC. The rearrangement joins TRBV7-7 to TRBJ2-7; D is ambiguous. The germline gives CDR1 SSHAT, CDR2 FNYEAQ (reference sequence). CDR3 length: 14 residues.

This clonotype was detected a few times. The CDR3 loop reads CATSRDPENQPQHF. The CDR3 DNA reads TGTGCCACCAGCAGAGATCCCGAGAATCAGCCCCAGCATTTT. The rearrangement links TRBV15 to TRBJ1-5; D call uncertain. CDR3 length equals 14 residues. The germline V and J ends were trimmed by 0 bases and 4 bases, with 7 bases remaining between them. Germline-derived CDR1 and CDR2 are LNHNV and YYDKDF (reference sequence).

The chain combines TRBV12-3 or TRBV12-4 with TRBJ2-7; D not resolved. V lost 4 bases and J 4 bases, leaving 11 bases between the germline ends. The CDR3 is 13 amino acids. The CDR3 here is CASSSPDLYEQYF. CDR3 sequence (DNA): TGTGCCAGCAGTTCCCCCGACTTGTACGAGCAGTACTTC.

The chain recombines TRBV19 with TRBJ1-5; 9 nucleotides line up with TRBD1. V was clipped by 4 bases and J by 4 bases; unmatched bases: 5. The length of the CDR3 is 15 residues. Germline V gene data show CDR1 as LNHDA and CDR2 as SQIVND (reference sequence). In nucleotides, the CDR3 is TGTGCCAGTAGTACCCACAGGGGGCTAAATCAGCCCCAGCATTTT. Translating gives CASSTHRGLNQPQHF.

This clonotype was seen only a few times. The rearrangement uses TRBV20-1 and TRBJ2-3; 10 bases are shared with TRBD2. CDR1 is DFQATT, CDR2 SNEGSKA, per germline (reference sequence). The V and J ends lost 2 bases and 0 bases, in that order; junction bases with no gene match: 5. CDR3 length: 16 amino acids. The CDR3 region is CSARKLAGDSTDTQYF. CDR3 DNA sequence: TGCAGTGCTAGAAAGCTAGCGGGAGATAGCACAGATACGCAGTATTTT.

The V gene is TRBV6-1, the J gene TRBJ1-2, with a weak D call TRBD1 (6 bases). The CDR3 is 16 residues long. The V and J ends lost 4 bases and 2 bases respectively, with 17 bases between them. Germline values: CDR1 MNHNS, CDR2 SASEGT. The CDR3 nucleotides read TGTGCCAGCAGTGCAACAACACAGGGAAGGAACTATGGCTACACCTTC. Encoded protein: CASSATTQGRNYGYTF.

This sequence joins TRBV5-8 and TRBJ1-5; D remains ambiguous. V shed 0 bases and J shed 0 bases, with 7 bases lying between them. In germline, CDR1 is SGHTS, CDR2 YDEGEE. The CDR3 is 15 residues long. This CDR3 reads CASSLGGHSNQPQHF. Here the CDR3 DNA reads TGTGCCAGCAGCTTGGGGGGTCATAGCAATCAGCCCCAGCATTTT.

In its sample, this clonotype was seen a few times. V gene TRBV5-1 combines with J gene TRBJ1-1; 7 positions match TRBD1. Germline V gives CDR1 SGHRS, CDR2 YFSETQ. CDR3 size: 14 residues. V shed 0 bases, J shed 3 bases, and the junction held 2 bases outside the gene matches. CDR3 in amino acids: CASSLGDSYTEAFF. The CDR3 DNA reads as TGCGCCAGCAGCTTGGGGGACAGCTACACTGAAGCTTTCTTT.

The V call is TRBV7-3, the J call TRBJ2-3; D remains ambiguous. CDR1 is SGHTA and CDR2 is FQGTGA in the germline V gene. This CDR3 comprises 15 residues. Trimming removed 2 bases at V and 3 bases at J, with 12 bases between. The CDR3 region has the DNA TGTGCCAGCAGCTTATATGGAGAGGAAACAGATACGCAGTATTTT. It is translated as CASSLYGEETDTQYF.

Sample share makes this clonotype large. The chain is built from TRBV27 and TRBJ2-3; D is possibly TRBD1 (6 bases). The V end lost 4 bases, the J end lost 2 bases, and 13 bases lay between the germline ends. Germline V gives CDR1 MNHEY, CDR2 SMNVEV (reference sequence). The CDR3 covers 15 residues. The CDR3 DNA reads TGTGCCAGCAGTTGGTCGGGACAACACACAGATACGCAGTATTTT. Its translation is CASSWSGQHTDTQYF.

The genes are TRBV9 and TRBJ2-5; D perhaps matches TRBD1 (6 bases). The CDR3 runs 17 residues. Trimming pared 0 bases from V and 2 bases from J, leaving 17 bases between. Germline V gives CDR1 SGDLS, CDR2 YYNGEE. The CDR3 nucleotides read TGTGCCAGCAGCGTAGGGACGAGTGTACAGGGACAAGAGACCCAGTACTTC. Its protein is CASSVGTSVQGQETQYF.

V and J are TRBV19 and TRBJ1-5; D is ambiguous. Between the trimmed V and J ends, which lost 4 bases and 7 bases, there was a span of 8 bases. CDR3 length: 12 amino acids. Germline-derived CDR1 and CDR2 are LNHDA and SQIVND (reference sequence). The CDR3 loop reads CASSTPPQPQHF. The CDR3 coding sequence is TGTGCCAGTAGTACCCCCCCCCAGCCCCAGCATTTT.

The chain joins TRBV7-8 to TRBJ2-1, with 12 bases aligning to TRBD2. This CDR3 region has 18 residues. Germline lookup yields CDR1 SGHVS and CDR2 FQNEAQ. V shed 0 bases, J shed 2 bases, and the junction held 5 bases outside the gene matches. For the CDR3, the DNA is TGTGCCAGCAGCTTAGCTTGGACTAGCGGGATGACCTACAATGAGCAGTTCTTC. Translation gives CASSLAWTSGMTYNEQFF.

About this clonotype: A junction boundary mismatches the germline segment, possibly from a read error. The chain links TRBV11-2 to TRBJ2-6; the D is unclear. Germline CDR1 SGHAT, CDR2 FQNNGV. The CDR3 has 16 residues. CDR3 region: CANSFRSVSGANVLTF. For the CDR3, the DNA is TGTGCCAACAGCTTTAGAAGTGTCTCTGGGGCCAACGTCCTGACTTTC.

The J gene is TRBJ1-2, the V gene TRBV7-2, with a possible D match to TRBD1 (5 bases). Trimming stripped 4 bases from V and 3 bases from J, with 9 bases between. Germline CDR1 reads SGHTA; CDR2 reads FQGNSA. The CDR3 spans 13 residues. CDR3 amino acids: CASSYSTDYGYTF. CDR3 sequence (DNA): TGTGCCAGCAGCTACTCGACAGACTATGGCTACACCTTC.

V usage is TRBV6-1 and J usage is TRBJ1-2; the match to TRBD1 covers 11 bases. V shed 6 bases, J shed 3 bases, and the junction held 3 bases outside the gene matches. Germline V gives CDR1 MNHNS, CDR2 SASEGT. The length of the CDR3 is 14 residues. The CDR3 coding sequence is TGTGCCAGCAGGCCGGGACAGGGGGACTATGGCTACACCTTC. Encoded protein: CASRPGQGDYGYTF.

The J gene is TRBJ1-5, the V gene TRBV6-1, with 8 bases fitting TRBD1. This CDR3 spans 16 amino acids. Germline lookup yields CDR1 MNHNS and CDR2 SASEGT. V lost 6 bases and J lost 1; bases outside the gene matches: 8. CDR3 DNA sequence: TGTGCCAGCAGAGGTCAGGACAGGGCGAGCAATCAGCCCCAGCATTTT. This translates into CASRGQDRASNQPQHF.

This chain uses TRBV12-3 or TRBV12-4 with TRBJ1-5, with D possibly being TRBD1 (6 bases). This CDR3 spans 14 amino acids. Trimming stripped 6 bases from V and 4 bases from J, with 13 bases between. The CDR3 spells CASSETGRNQPQHF. DNA for the CDR3: TGTGCCAGCAGCGAGACAGGAAGAAATCAGCCCCAGCATTTT.

The rearrangement links TRBV19 to TRBJ2-3; TRBD1 matches 10 bases. The V gene's germline CDR1 is LNHDA and CDR2 SQIVND (reference sequence). Trimming at V came to 8 bases and at J to 4 bases, leaving 12 bases not matched to a gene. The CDR3 covers 16 residues. CDR3 residues: CASALSGTGVPDTQYF. CDR3 bases: TGTGCCAGTGCCCTATCCGGGACAGGGGTCCCAGATACGCAGTATTTT.

In its sample, this clonotype was seen a few times. The chain combines TRBV21-1 with TRBJ2-7; TRBD1 was called by the table and not checked on the DNA. TRBV21-1 is given as a pseudogene. CDR3 length: 10 residues. CDR3 region: CASLPHEQYF. Written as DNA, the CDR3 is TGTGCCAGCCTCCCCCACGAGCAGTACTTC.

The rearrangement joins TRBV19 to TRBJ1-5, with D perhaps matching TRBD1 (6 bases). CDR3 length equals 14 residues. V was shortened by 4 bases and J by 4 bases, with 11 bases between the two germline ends. In germline, CDR1 is LNHDA, CDR2 SQIVND (reference sequence). The CDR3 here is CASSTRTENQPQHF. The CDR3 DNA follows: TGTGCCAGTAGTACCAGGACAGAGAATCAGCCCCAGCATTTT.